This T cell receptor beta chain is from a study of blood T cell repertoires in COVID-19. V was pared by 4 bases and J by 0 bases, with 4 bases of the junction left unmatched. The CDR3 extends over 16 amino acids. Germline CDR1 LGHNA, CDR2 YSLEER. Original analysis: Estimates of nucleated cell counts were drawn from the amplification of reference gene primers. Repertoires were generated with immunoSEQ multiplex PCR, while TCRdb's copy carries only in-frame clones and drops some. V and J calls plus clone size are reproduced from that table; the DNA served to infer D and trimming. The sample contains a few hundred thousand clones, around 83% of which appear only once. Seattle patients were enrolled during active infection and followed longitudinally.

Sequenced input: peripheral blood. The origin of this receptor is a woman over 75 with COVID-19, enrolled during active disease. V usage is TRBV4-3 and J usage is TRBJ1-4, with 8 bases fitting TRBD1. The CDR3 DNA sequence: TGCGCCAGCAGCCCCGGACAGGGAGCAACTAATGAAAAACTGTTTTTT. Its translation: CASSPGQGATNEKLFF.